The clone carrying this T cell receptor beta chain was recorded a few times. Antigen unknown. This sample is drawn from a study of T cell responses to AZD1222 COVID-19 vaccine. Sequencing was performed with immunoSEQ multiplex PCR; in TCRdb, only in-frame clones are kept and a portion is missing. The sample records about 89,000 clones, 85% to 90% being singletons. The CDR3 runs 10 residues. The V end was cut by 8 bases, the J end by 6 bases, with 11 bases between. Germline V lookup: CDR1 DFQATT, CDR2 SNEGSKA (reference sequence). Study-level results: Donors were largely white British and mainly female; clonal diversity was possibly underestimated.

This receptor was identified in an adult who received the AZD1222 COVID-19 vaccine. This specimen consisted of peripheral blood, obtained 28 days after the second AZD1222 dose. V usage is TRBV20-1 and J usage is TRBJ2-7; a weak D match, TRBD2 (5 bases). The CDR3 DNA is TGCAGTTACTCCGCGGGCGAGCAGTACTTC. This encodes CSYSAGEQYF.